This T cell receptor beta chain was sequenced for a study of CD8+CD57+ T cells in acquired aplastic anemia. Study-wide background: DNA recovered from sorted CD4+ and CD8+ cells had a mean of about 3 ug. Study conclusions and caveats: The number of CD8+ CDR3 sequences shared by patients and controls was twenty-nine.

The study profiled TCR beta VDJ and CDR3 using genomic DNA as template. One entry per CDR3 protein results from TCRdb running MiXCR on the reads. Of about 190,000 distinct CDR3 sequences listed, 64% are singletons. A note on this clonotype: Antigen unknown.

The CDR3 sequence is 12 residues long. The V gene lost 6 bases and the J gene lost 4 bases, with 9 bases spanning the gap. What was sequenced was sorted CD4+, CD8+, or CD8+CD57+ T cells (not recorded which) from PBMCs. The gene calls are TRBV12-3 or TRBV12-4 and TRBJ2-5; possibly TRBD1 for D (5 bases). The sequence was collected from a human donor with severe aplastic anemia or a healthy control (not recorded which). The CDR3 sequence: CASSRQGETQYF. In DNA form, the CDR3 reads TGTGCCAGCAGCCGTCAGGGAGAGACCCAGTACTTC.